What follows are 24 T cell receptor beta chains derived from one specimen sequenced in a study of T cell responses to AZD1222 COVID-19 vaccine. Data came from immunoSEQ multiplex PCR; TCRdb stores just in-frame clones and leaves some out. The table has 110,000 to 150,000 clones, roughly 92% seen once. This specimen consisted of peripheral blood, obtained on day 0 of AZD1222 vaccination. These receptor sequences come from an adult in good health.

The chain joins TRBV3-1 (or the pseudogene TRBV3-2) to TRBJ1-1; TRBD1 is a possible D gene (6 bases). This CDR3 region has 13 residues. V gave up 3 bases and J gave up 6 bases, with 11 bases separating them. Germline lookup yields CDR1 LGHDT and CDR2 YNNKEL (reference sequence). In DNA, the CDR3 is TGTGCCAGCAGCCAGGCACAGGGATCTGAAGCTTTCTTT. It specifies CASSQAQGSEAFF.

The chain combines TRBV27 with TRBJ2-7; either TRBD1 or TRBD2 may fit D (5 bases each). CDR1 and CDR2 (germline): MNHEY, SMNVEV (reference sequence). This CDR3 comprises 14 residues. V lost 6 bases, J lost 4 bases, and 16 bases lay in between. CDR3 protein: CASSPRGAQYEQYF. CDR3 DNA: TGTGCCAGCAGCCCACGAGGGGCCCAGTACGAGCAGTACTTC.

The chain carries TRBV27 and TRBJ1-6; a possible D gene is TRBD1 (6 bases). V was pared by 8 bases and J by 8 bases, with 13 bases between. From germline, CDR1 is MNHEY and CDR2 SMNVEV (reference sequence). CDR3 length: 13 amino acids. The DNA of the CDR3 is TGTGCCAGCGGCCTTAACAGGGATTCACCCCTCCACTTT. It codes for CASGLNRDSPLHF.

V is TRBV7-8 and J is TRBJ1-3, with a possible D match to TRBD1 (6 bases). The ends were cut back, 3 bases at V and 4 bases at J, with 13 bases in the middle. Germline loops: CDR1 SGHVS, CDR2 FQNEAQ. This CDR3 has 15 amino acids. Written as DNA, the CDR3 is TGTGCCAGCAGCTTTTGGGGACAAAGGGGAAACACCATATATTTT. Protein: CASSFWGQRGNTIYF. The full variable domain, with the rest looked up from reference TRBV7-8 and TRBJ1-3, is GAGVSQSPRYKVAKRGQDVALRCDPISGHVSLFWYQQALGQGPEFLTYFQNEAQLDKSGLPSDRFFAERPEGSVSTLKIQRTQQEDSAVYLCASSFWGQRGNTIYFGEGSWLTVV.

The count of this clone is one. The chain uses TRBV28 and TRBJ1-6; 7 nucleotides agree with TRBD1. The CDR3 spans 14 residues. J lost 14 bases, V lost 0 bases, and 7 bases had no gene match. The V gene's germline CDR1 is MDHEN and CDR2 SYDVKM. The CDR3 sequence is CASSLWVQGETLHF. Here the CDR3 DNA reads TGTGCCAGCAGTTTATGGGTCCAGGGGGAAACCCTCCACTTT.

This clone has only a few counts. V and J are TRBV27 and TRBJ1-2, with D perhaps matching TRBD1 (5 bases). The CDR3 is 15 residues long. V was cut by 5 bases and J by 4 bases, with 17 bases left in between. Germline CDR1 MNHEY, CDR2 SMNVEV (reference sequence). Here the CDR3 reads CASSLFVGGGYGYTF. CDR3 coding DNA: TGTGCCAGCAGTCTATTTGTGGGGGGTGGCTATGGCTACACCTTC.

This sequence joins TRBV6-5 and TRBJ2-1; D is ambiguous. V was cut by 4 bases and J by 6 bases, with 10 bases left in between. The CDR3 is 13 amino acids. Germline lookup yields CDR1 MNHEY and CDR2 SVGAGI. CDR3 loop: CASSFTKGNEQFF. DNA of the CDR3: TGTGCCAGCAGTTTCACAAAGGGCAATGAGCAGTTCTTC.

The chain joins TRBV4-1 to TRBJ1-2, with 9 positions matching TRBD1. In germline, CDR1 is MGHRA, CDR2 YSYEKL. The CDR3 spans 17 residues. V was pared by 7 bases and J by 6 bases, with 18 bases of the junction left unmatched. DNA of the CDR3: TGCGCCAGCACCCTTAGGACAGGGGCGGCCACATCTCATGGCTACACCTTC. Translation gives CASTLRTGAATSHGYTF.

This rearrangement joins TRBV5-6 to TRBJ2-4; the match to TRBD2 covers 7 bases. V shed 2 bases, J shed 4 bases, and the junction held 3 bases outside the gene matches. This CDR3 is 14 amino acids long. Germline CDR1 is SGHDT and CDR2 is YYEEEE. CDR3: CASSFVGGKNIQYF. As DNA, the CDR3 is TGTGCCAGCAGCTTCGTCGGGGGGAAAAACATTCAGTACTTC. Combining the CDR3 with reference TRBV5-6 and TRBJ2-4 gives the whole variable domain DAGVTQSPTHLIKTRGQQVTLRCSPKSGHDTVSWYQQALGQGPQFIFQYYEEEERQRGNFPDRFSGHQFPNYSSELNVNALLLGDSALYLCASSFVGGKNIQYFGAGTRLSVL.

V usage is TRBV2 and J usage is TRBJ2-3; 9 nucleotides agree with TRBD2. J was trimmed by 4 bases and V by 8 bases; bases with no gene match: 4. This CDR3 comprises 13 residues. In germline, CDR1 is SNHLY, CDR2 FYNNEI. The CDR3 bases are TGTGCCAGCGAGCGGGAGGTCTCAGATACGCAGTATTTT. Translation gives CASEREVSDTQYF.

The rearrangement uses TRBV3-1 (or the pseudogene TRBV3-2) and TRBJ1-3, with TRBD1 as a possible D gene (5 bases). The CDR3 consists of 15 residues. The germline V gene encodes CDR1 LGHDT and CDR2 YNNKEL (reference sequence). The V and J ends lost 2 bases and 4 bases respectively, with 12 bases between them. CDR3 nucleotide sequence: TGTGCCAGCAGCCAATACGGCAGGGAGGGAAACACCATATATTTT. Protein: CASSQYGREGNTIYF.

The CDR3 bases are TGTGCCAGCAGCCAGACAGGGATTAACACTGAAGCTTTCTTT. Translated: CASSQTGINTEAFF. V gene TRBV6-5 combines with J gene TRBJ1-1; 7 bases fit TRBD1. The CDR3 length is 14 residues. V lost 6 bases to trimming and J lost 2 bases; unmatched junction nucleotides: 6. The germline CDR1 and CDR2 sequences are MNHEY and SVGAGI.

The chain links TRBV11-2 to TRBJ1-2; D call uncertain. The germline V gene has CDR1 SGHAT and CDR2 FQNNGV. V lost 4 bases, J lost 1 base, and 13 bases lay in between. CDR3 length: 15 amino acids. The CDR3 DNA is TGTGCCAGCAGCTCTCCCCGCGGTTATAACTATGGCTACACCTTC. Protein sequence: CASSSPRGYNYGYTF.

This chain links TRBV5-1 with TRBJ2-3; D perhaps matches TRBD2 (7 bases). V was pared by 4 bases and J by 9 bases, with 24 bases between. Germline V gene lookup returns CDR1 SGHRS and CDR2 YFSETQ. CDR3 length equals 16 residues. CDR3 amino acids: CASSRTGAGEIATQYF. DNA for the CDR3: TGCGCCAGCAGCCGGACGGGGGCGGGAGAGATTGCCACGCAGTATTTT. The full variable domain, with the rest looked up from reference TRBV5-1 and TRBJ2-3, is KAGVTQTPRYLIKTRGQQVTLSCSPISGHRSVSWYQQTPGQGLQFLFEYFSETQRNKGNFPGRFSGRQFSNSRSEMNVSTLELGDSALYLCASSRTGAGEIATQYFGPGTRLTVL.

CDR3 bases: TGTGCCAGCAGCCAAGATGGGCGGGCTGCACCCTACAATGAGCAGTTCTTC. As protein: CASSQDGRAAPYNEQFF. The rearrangement uses TRBV4-2 and TRBJ2-1, with a possible D match to TRBD2 (5 bases). Trimming took off 0 bases at V and 2 bases at J, with 14 bases between the two ends. The CDR3 is 17 amino acids. Germline V CDR1 and CDR2: LGHNA, YNFKEQ.

The rearrangement joins TRBV4-1 to TRBJ2-2; 12 positions agree with TRBD1. The germline V gene has CDR1 MGHRA and CDR2 YSYEKL. CDR3 size: 18 residues. The trim removed 4 bases at V and 6 bases at J, leaving 12 bases unmatched. CDR3 bases: TGCGCCAGCAGCCGAACCCGGGACAGGGGGCGCGGGGCCGGGGAGCTGTTTTTT. Encoded protein: CASSRTRDRGRGAGELFF.

This CDR3 reads CASSLVRWDRGIYNEQFF. CDR3 nucleotides: TGTGCCAGCAGCTTAGTTAGGTGGGACAGGGGGATTTACAATGAGCAGTTCTTC. V and J are TRBV11-3 and TRBJ2-1, with TRBD1 matching over 11 bases. Germline V gene data show CDR1 as SGHNT and CDR2 as YENEEA. J lost 4 bases, V lost 1 base, and 9 bases had no gene match. The length of the CDR3 is 18 residues.

This chain connects TRBV5-1 to TRBJ1-2; TRBD1 matches at 7 bases. CDR1 is SGHRS and CDR2 is YFSETQ in the germline V gene. The junction had 8 bases not matched to a gene; V was cut back by 0 bases and J by 3 bases. The CDR3 runs to 16 residues. DNA of the CDR3: TGCGCCAGCAGCTTGGAACCGTTGGGACAGTACTATGGCTACACCTTC. Its translation is CASSLEPLGQYYGYTF.

V gene TRBV29-1 combines with J gene TRBJ1-3, with 7 bases aligning to TRBD1. The CDR3 is made up of 13 amino acids. Per germline, CDR1 SQVTM and CDR2 ANQGSEA. V shed 5 bases and J 3 bases; nucleotides not matched to a gene: 4. The CDR3 spells CSVWDRGGNTIYF. DNA for the CDR3: TGCAGCGTTTGGGACAGAGGTGGAAACACCATATATTTT.

V is TRBV2 and J is TRBJ1-2, with 9 bases lining up with TRBD1. V shed 5 bases, J shed 6 bases, and the junction held 7 bases outside the gene matches. The CDR3 has 14 residues. CDR1 SNHLY and CDR2 FYNNEI come from the germline V gene. CDR3 amino acids: CASSSDRGEDGYTF. The CDR3 nucleotides read TGTGCCAGCAGTTCGGACAGGGGCGAAGATGGCTACACCTTC.

The V gene is TRBV4-2, the J gene TRBJ1-5; possibly TRBD1 for D (5 bases). The CDR3 length is 14 residues. Germline lookup yields CDR1 LGHNA and CDR2 YNFKEQ. The V and J ends lost 7 bases and 5 bases respectively, with 15 bases between them. CDR3 nucleotide sequence: TGTGCCAGCAAAGGGGTAGGTAGGGATCAGCCCCAGCATTTT. Translated: CASKGVGRDQPQHF.

Of note for this clone: The same CDR3 arises from other DNA sequences in this sample as well. The J gene is TRBJ1-6, the V gene TRBV19; no firm D call. V lost 6 bases and J lost 7, with 7 bases in between. CDR3 length: 12 amino acids. The germline V gene encodes CDR1 LNHDA and CDR2 SQIVND (reference sequence). The CDR3 coding sequence is TGTGCCAGTAGGCTGGGGAATTCACCCCTCCACTTT. This translates into CASRLGNSPLHF.

The chain links TRBV6-8 to TRBJ1-3; 7 bases agree with TRBD1. CDR3 size: 15 residues. The V gene's germline CDR1 is MNHGY and CDR2 SAAAGT. V lost 10 bases and J lost 0; bases outside the gene matches: 9. The CDR3, as DNA: TGTGCCATCCCGAGGACAGGATCCTCTGGAAACACCATATATTTT. Its translation is CAIPRTGSSGNTIYF.

The chain recombines TRBV5-1 with TRBJ1-4; D unresolved. Germline CDR1 is SGHRS and CDR2 is YFSETQ. V was clipped by 3 bases and J by 5 bases, with 8 bases between them. The CDR3 runs to 13 residues. CDR3 in DNA: TGCGCCAGCAGCTCCTCAGAGAATGAAAAACTGTTTTTT. Translated: CASSSSENEKLFF.